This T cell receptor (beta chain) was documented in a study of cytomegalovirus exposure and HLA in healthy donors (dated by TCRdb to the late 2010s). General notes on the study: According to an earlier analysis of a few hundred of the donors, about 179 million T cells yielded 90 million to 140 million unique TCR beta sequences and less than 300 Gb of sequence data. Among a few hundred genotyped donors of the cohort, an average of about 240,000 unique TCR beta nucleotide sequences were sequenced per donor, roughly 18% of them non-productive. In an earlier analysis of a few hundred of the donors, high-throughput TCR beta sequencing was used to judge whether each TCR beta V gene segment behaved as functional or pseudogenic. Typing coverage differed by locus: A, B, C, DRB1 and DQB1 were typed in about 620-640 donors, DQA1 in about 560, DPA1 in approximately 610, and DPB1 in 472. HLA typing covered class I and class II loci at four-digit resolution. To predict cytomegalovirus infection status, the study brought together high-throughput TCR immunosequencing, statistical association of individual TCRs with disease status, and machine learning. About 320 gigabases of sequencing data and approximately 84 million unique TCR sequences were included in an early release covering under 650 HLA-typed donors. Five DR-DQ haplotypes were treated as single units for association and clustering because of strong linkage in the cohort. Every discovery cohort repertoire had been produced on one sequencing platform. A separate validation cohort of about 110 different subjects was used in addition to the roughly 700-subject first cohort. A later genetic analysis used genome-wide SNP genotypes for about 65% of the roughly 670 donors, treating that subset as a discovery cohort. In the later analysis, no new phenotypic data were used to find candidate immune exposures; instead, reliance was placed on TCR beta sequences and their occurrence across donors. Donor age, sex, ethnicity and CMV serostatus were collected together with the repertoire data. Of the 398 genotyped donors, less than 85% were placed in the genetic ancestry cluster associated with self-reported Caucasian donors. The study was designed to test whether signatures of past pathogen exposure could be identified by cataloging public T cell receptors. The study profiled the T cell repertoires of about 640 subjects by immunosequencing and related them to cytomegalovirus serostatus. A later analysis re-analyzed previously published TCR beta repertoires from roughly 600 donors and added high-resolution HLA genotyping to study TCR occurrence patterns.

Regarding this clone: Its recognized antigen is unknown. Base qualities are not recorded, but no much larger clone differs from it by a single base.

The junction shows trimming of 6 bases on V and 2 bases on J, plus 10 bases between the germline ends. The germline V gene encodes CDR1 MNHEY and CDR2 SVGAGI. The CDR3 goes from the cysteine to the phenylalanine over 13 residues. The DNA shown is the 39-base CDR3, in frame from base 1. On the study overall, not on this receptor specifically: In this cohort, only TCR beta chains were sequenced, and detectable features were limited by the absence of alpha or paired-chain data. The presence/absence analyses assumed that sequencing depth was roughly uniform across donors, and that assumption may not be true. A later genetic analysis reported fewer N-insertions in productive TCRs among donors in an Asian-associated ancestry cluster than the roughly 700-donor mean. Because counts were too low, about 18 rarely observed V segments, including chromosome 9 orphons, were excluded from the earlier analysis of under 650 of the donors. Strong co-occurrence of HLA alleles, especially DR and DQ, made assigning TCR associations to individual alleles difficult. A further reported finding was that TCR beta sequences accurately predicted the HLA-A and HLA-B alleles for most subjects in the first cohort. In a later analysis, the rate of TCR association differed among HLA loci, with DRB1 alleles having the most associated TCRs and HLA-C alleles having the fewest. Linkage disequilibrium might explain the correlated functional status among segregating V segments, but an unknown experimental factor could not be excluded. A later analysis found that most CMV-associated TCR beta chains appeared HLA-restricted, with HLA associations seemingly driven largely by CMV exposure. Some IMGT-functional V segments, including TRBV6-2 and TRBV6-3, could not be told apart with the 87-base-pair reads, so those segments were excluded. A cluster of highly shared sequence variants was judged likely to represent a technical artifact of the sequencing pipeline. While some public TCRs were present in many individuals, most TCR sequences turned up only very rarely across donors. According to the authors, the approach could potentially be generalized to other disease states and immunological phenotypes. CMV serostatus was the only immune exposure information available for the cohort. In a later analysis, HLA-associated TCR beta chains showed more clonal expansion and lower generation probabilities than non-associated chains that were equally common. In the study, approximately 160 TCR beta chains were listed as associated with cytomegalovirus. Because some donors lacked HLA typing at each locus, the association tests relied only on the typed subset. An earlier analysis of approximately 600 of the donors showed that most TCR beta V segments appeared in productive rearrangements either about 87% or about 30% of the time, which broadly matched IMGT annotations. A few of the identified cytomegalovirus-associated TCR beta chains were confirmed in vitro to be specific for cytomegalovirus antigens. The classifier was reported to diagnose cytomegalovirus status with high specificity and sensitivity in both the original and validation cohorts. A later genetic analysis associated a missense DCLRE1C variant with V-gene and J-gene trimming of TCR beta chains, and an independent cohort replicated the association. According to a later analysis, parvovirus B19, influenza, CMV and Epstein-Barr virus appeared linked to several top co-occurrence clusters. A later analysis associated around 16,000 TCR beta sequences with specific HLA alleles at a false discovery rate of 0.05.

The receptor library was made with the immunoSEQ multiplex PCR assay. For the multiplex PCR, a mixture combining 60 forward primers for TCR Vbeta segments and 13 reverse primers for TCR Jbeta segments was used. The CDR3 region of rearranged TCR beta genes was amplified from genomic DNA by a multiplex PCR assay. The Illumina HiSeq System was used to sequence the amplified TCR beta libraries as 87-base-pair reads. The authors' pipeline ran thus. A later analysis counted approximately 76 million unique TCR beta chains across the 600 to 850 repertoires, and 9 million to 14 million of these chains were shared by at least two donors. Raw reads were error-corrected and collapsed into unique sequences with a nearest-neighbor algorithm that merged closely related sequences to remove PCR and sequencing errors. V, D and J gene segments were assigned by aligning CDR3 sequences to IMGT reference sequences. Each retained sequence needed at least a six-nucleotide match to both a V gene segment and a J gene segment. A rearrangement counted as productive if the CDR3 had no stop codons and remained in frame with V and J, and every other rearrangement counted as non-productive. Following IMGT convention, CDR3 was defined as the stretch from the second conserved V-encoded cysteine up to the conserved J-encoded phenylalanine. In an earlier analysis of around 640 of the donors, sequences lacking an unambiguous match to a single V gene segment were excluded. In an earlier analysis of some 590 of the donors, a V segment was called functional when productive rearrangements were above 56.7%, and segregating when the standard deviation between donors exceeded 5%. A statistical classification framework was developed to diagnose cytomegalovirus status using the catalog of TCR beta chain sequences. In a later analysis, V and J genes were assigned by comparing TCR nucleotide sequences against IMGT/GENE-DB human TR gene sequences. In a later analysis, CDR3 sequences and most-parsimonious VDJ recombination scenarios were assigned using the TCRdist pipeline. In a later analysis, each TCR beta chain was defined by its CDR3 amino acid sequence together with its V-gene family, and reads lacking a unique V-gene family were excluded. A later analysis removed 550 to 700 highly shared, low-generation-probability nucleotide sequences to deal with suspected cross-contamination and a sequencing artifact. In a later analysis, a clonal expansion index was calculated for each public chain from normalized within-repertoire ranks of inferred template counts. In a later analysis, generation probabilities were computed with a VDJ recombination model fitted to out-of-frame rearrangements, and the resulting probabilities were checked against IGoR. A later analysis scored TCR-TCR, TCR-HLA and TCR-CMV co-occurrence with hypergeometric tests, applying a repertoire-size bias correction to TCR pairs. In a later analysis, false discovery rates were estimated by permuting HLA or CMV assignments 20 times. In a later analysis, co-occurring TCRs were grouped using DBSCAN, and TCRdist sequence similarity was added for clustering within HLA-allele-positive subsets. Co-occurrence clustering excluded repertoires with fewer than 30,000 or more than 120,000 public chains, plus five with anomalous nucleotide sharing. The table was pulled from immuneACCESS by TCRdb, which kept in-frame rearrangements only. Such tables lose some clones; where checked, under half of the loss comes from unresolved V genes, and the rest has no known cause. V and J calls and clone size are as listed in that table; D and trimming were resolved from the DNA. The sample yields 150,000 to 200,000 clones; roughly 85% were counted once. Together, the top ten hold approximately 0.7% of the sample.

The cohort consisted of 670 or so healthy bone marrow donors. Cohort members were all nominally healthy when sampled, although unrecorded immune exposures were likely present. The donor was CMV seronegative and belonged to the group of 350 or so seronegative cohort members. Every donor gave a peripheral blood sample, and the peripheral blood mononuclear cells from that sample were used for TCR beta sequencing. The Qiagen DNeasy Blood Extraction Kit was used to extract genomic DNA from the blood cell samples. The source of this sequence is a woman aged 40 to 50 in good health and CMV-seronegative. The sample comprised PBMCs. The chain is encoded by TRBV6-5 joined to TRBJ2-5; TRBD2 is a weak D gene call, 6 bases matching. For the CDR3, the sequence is CASRRLEQETQYF. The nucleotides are TGTGCCAGCAGACGACTAGAACAAGAGACCCAGTACTTC.